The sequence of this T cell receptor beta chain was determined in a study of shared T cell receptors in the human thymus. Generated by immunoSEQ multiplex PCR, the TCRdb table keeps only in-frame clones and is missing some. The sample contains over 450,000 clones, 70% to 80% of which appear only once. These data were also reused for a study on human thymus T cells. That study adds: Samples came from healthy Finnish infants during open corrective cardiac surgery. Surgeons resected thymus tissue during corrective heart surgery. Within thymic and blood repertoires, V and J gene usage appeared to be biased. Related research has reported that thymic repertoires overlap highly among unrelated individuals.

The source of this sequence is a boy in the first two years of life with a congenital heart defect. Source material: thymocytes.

CDR3 sequence reads: CASLDLRPYRAFF. CDR3 nucleotide sequence: TGTGCCAGCCTGGACTTAAGACCATACCGAGCTTTCTTT. The rearrangement links TRBV6-5 to TRBJ1-1; D gene uncertain. From germline, CDR1 is MNHEY and CDR2 SVGAGI. The V gene lost 8 bases and the J gene lost 10 bases, with 20 bases spanning the gap. This CDR3 comprises 13 residues.